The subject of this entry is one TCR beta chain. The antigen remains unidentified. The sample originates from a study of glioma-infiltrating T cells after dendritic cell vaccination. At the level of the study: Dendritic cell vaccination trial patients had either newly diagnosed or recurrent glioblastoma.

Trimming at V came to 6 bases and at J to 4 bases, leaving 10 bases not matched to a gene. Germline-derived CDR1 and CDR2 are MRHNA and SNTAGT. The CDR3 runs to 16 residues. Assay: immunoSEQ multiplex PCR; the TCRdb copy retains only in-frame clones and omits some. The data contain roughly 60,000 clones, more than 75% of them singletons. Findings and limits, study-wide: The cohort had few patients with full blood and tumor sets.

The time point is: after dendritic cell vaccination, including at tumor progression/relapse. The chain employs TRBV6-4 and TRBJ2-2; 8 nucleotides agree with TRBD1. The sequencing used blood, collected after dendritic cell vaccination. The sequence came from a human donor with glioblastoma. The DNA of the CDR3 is TGTGCCAGCAGCGCAACAGGGGGTCGCAGCACCGGGGAGCTGTTTTTT. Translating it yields CASSATGGRSTGELFF.